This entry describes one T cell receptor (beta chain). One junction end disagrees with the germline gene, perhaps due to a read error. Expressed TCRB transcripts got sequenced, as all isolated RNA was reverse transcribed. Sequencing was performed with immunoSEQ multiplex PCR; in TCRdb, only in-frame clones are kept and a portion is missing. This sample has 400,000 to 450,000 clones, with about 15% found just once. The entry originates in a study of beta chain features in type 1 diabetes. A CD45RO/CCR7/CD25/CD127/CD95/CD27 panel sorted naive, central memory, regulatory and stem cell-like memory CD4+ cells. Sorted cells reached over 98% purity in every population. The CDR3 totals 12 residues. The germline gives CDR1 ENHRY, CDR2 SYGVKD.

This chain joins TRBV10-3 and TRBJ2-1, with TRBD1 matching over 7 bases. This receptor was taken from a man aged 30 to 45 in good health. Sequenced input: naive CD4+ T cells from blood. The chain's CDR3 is CASSYRGYEQFF. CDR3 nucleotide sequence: TGTGCCAGCAGTTACAGGGGTTATGAGCAGTTCTTC.